The 20 T cell receptor beta chains below come from one sample, sequenced in a study of T cell responses to AZD1222 COVID-19 vaccine. The protocol was immunoSEQ multiplex PCR, while the TCRdb copy is restricted to in-frame clones and leaves out a portion. The sample contains 140,000 to 150,000 clones, roughly 92% of which appear only once. Here the sequenced sample was peripheral blood, taken on day 0 of AZD1222 vaccination. These receptors all stem from an adult in good health.

The chain recombines TRBV6-1 with TRBJ1-1; D is unresolved. This CDR3 is 15 amino acids long. V lost 2 bases to trimming and J lost 4 bases, with 14 bases between them. Germline-derived CDR1 and CDR2 are MNHNS and SASEGT. CDR3 nucleotide sequence: TGTGCCAGCAGTGAATTTTCGGGCCTCCCCACTGAAGCTTTCTTT. This sequence encodes CASSEFSGLPTEAFF.

V and J are TRBV19 and TRBJ1-6; 9 nucleotides line up with TRBD1. With 5 bases clipped from V and 11 bases from J, the junction kept 13 bases outside the gene matches. Germline CDR1 and CDR2: LNHDA and SQIVND (reference sequence). This CDR3 has 16 residues. The CDR3, as DNA: TGTGCCAGTAGTCTTACTCCGGGACAGGGAAGGACACCCCTCCACTTT. Amino acids: CASSLTPGQGRTPLHF.

This chain connects TRBV19 to TRBJ2-7, with a weak D call TRBD2 (5 bases). Trimming pared 2 bases from V and 7 bases from J, leaving 18 bases between. The CDR3 consists of 15 residues. Germline V gene data show CDR1 as LNHDA and CDR2 as SQIVND (reference sequence). The CDR3 protein is CASSITLGGSREQYF. The CDR3 nucleotides are TGTGCCAGTAGTATAACACTAGGAGGCTCGCGGGAGCAGTACTTC.

V usage is TRBV3-1 (or the pseudogene TRBV3-2) and J usage is TRBJ1-5; D is unresolved. V was pared by 4 bases and J by 7 bases, with 17 bases between. This CDR3 spans 15 amino acids. CDR1 is LGHDT and CDR2 is YNNKEL in the germline V gene (reference sequence). In nucleotides, the CDR3 is TGTGCCAGCAGCCCCCGTTCCGGGGTCGGGCAGCCCCAGCATTTT. Its translation is CASSPRSGVGQPQHF.

This chain joins TRBV5-1 and TRBJ1-5; maybe TRBD1 (5 bases). V was shortened by 0 bases and J by 5 bases, with 9 bases between the two germline ends. This CDR3 spans 14 amino acids. Per the germline V gene, CDR1 is SGHRS and CDR2 is YFSETQ. The CDR3 spells CASSLDGGYQPQHF. Here the CDR3 DNA reads TGCGCCAGCAGCTTGGACGGGGGGTATCAGCCCCAGCATTTT.

The chain links TRBV4-1 to TRBJ2-1, with a possible D match to TRBD1 (9 bases). CDR3 size: 16 residues. CDR1 MGHRA and CDR2 YSYEKL come from the germline V gene. Trimming pared 4 bases from V and 10 bases from J, leaving 23 bases between. CDR3 amino acids: CASSPPRTGVAGEQFF. The DNA for the CDR3 is TGCGCCAGCAGCCCCCCGAGGACAGGGGTAGCGGGGGAGCAGTTCTTC.

V gene TRBV12-1 combines with J gene TRBJ1-2. TRBV12-1 is a pseudogene segment. The CDR3 runs 14 residues. Here the CDR3 reads CASSFRRAPGGYTF. The CDR3 DNA sequence: TGTGCCAGCAGCTTTCGACGGGCCCCGGGTGGCTACACCTTC.

In this sample, this clone turned up once. The genes are TRBV24-1 and TRBJ2-5, with D uncertain. In germline, CDR1 is KGHDR, CDR2 SFDVKD. The CDR3 is 12 amino acids. The V end was cut by 1 base, the J end by 1 base, with 0 bases between. The CDR3 DNA reads as TGTGCCACCAGTGATTTCCAAGAGACCCAGTACTTC. Protein product: CATSDFQETQYF.

The chain is built from TRBV19 and TRBJ1-5; D is uncertain. Germline values: CDR1 LNHDA, CDR2 SQIVND (reference sequence). V was cut by 3 bases and J by 7 bases, with 13 bases left in between. This CDR3 has 14 residues. CDR3 residues: CASSIRGNLQPQHF. The DNA of the CDR3 is TGTGCCAGTAGTATTCGGGGAAACTTGCAGCCCCAGCATTTT.

This chain links TRBV6-2 or TRBV6-3 with TRBJ2-1; unclear D gene. V lost 5 bases and J 10 bases, leaving 12 bases between the germline ends. CDR1 is MNHEY and CDR2 is SVGEGT in the germline V gene. The CDR3 has 12 residues. In DNA form, the CDR3 reads TGTGCCAGCAGTAGACCGCGTGGGGAGCAGTTCTTC. This codes for CASSRPRGEQFF.

The chain recombines TRBV5-1 with TRBJ2-7, with 7 bases identical to TRBD1. The trim removed 0 bases at V and 6 bases at J, leaving 3 bases unmatched. Germline CDR1 SGHRS, CDR2 YFSETQ. CDR3 length: 13 amino acids. The CDR3 DNA follows: TGCGCCAGCAGCTTGGCCAGGGGGAGCGAGCAGTACTTC. This encodes CASSLARGSEQYF.

This chain links TRBV27 with TRBJ2-2, with 11 nucleotides matching TRBD1. Germline V lookup: CDR1 MNHEY, CDR2 SMNVEV (reference sequence). The J segment lost 6 bases and the V segment lost 4 bases, leaving 22 bases of the junction unmatched. The CDR3 length is 21 residues. CDR3 sequence: CASSYLEGTGGKREVSGELFF. CDR3 nucleotide sequence: TGTGCCAGCAGTTATCTCGAGGGGACAGGGGGGAAGCGGGAGGTCTCCGGGGAGCTGTTTTTT.

Points on this clone: This same CDR3 is encoded by further DNA sequences in the sample. V is TRBV27 and J is TRBJ1-1; no firm D call. V lost 3 bases and J 0 bases, leaving 8 bases between the germline ends. Germline lookup yields CDR1 MNHEY and CDR2 SMNVEV (reference sequence). There are 14 residues in the CDR3. DNA of the CDR3: TGTGCCAGCAGTTTTAACAGAATGAACACTGAAGCTTTCTTT. Amino acid sequence: CASSFNRMNTEAFF.

The rearrangement links TRBV11-2 to TRBJ1-6, with D hard to call. Germline-derived CDR1 and CDR2 are SGHAT and FQNNGV. V lost 5 bases to trimming and J lost 10 bases, with 12 bases between them. The CDR3 length is 13 residues. In DNA form, the CDR3 reads TGTGCCAGCAGCGGCGGACGTCCGTCACCCCTCCACTTT. Protein sequence: CASSGGRPSPLHF.

The V call is TRBV11-2, the J call TRBJ2-7; 8 positions match TRBD1. CDR3 size: 17 residues. CDR1 and CDR2 from the germline V gene are SGHAT and FQNNGV. V trimming: 1 base; J trimming: 3 bases; junction bases outside the gene matches: 11. The CDR3, as DNA: TGTGCCAGCAGCTTAGGGCCCGCGGGACAGGCGTACTACGAGCAGTACTTC. Translated: CASSLGPAGQAYYEQYF.

This chain links TRBV27 with TRBJ2-3; possibly TRBD1 for D (6 bases). Germline V lookup: CDR1 MNHEY, CDR2 SMNVEV (reference sequence). Trimming stripped 8 bases from V and 8 bases from J, with 26 bases between. The CDR3 is 16 amino acids. CDR3 amino acids: CASGHLQQLGATTQYF. CDR3 coding DNA: TGTGCCAGCGGACATCTGCAGCAATTGGGGGCTACTACGCAGTATTTT.

The rearrangement uses TRBV25-1 and TRBJ1-2, with D maybe TRBD1 (5 bases). Germline values: CDR1 MGHDK, CDR2 SYGVNS. The CDR3 contains 13 residues. Trimming left V 7 bases short and J 0 bases short, with 9 bases between. CDR3 protein: CASTEGTNYGYTF. Written as DNA, the CDR3 is TGTGCCAGCACGGAGGGGACTAACTATGGCTACACCTTC.

This clone was seen a single time. The V call is TRBV7-3, the J call TRBJ2-2; weak D call: TRBD2 (5 bases). The length of the CDR3 is 14 residues. The ends were cut back, 4 bases at V and 6 bases at J, with 12 bases in the middle. Germline V CDR1 and CDR2: SGHTA, FQGTGA. CDR3 residues: CASSSPLVPGELFF. The CDR3 DNA reads TGTGCCAGCAGCTCCCCACTAGTCCCCGGGGAGCTGTTTTTT.

This chain joins TRBV11-2 and TRBJ2-5; possible D gene TRBD2, 5 bases. V lost 6 bases to trimming and J lost 5 bases, with 19 bases between them. The CDR3 is 15 residues long. Per the germline V gene, CDR1 is SGHAT and CDR2 is FQNNGV. The CDR3 DNA follows: TGTGCCAGCAGTTCCCGCCCACTAGTGATGGAGACCCAGTACTTC. It specifies CASSSRPLVMETQYF.

In its sample, this clone was seen once. The chain carries TRBV21-1 and TRBJ2-1; the D call TRBD2 from the table was never checked on the DNA. TRBV21-1 counts as a pseudogene. There are 13 residues in the CDR3. The CDR3 is CASSKLAGTEQFF. The CDR3 coding sequence is TGTGCCAGCAGCAAACTAGCGGGAACTGAGCAGTTCTTC.